The sequence of this T cell receptor beta chain was determined in a study of blood T cell repertoires in COVID-19 (dated by TCRdb to 2018 to 2021). For the wider study: Samples from collaborators originated in the United States, Italy and Spain and spanned both the acute and convalescent phases of COVID-19. The prospective study material was composed of cDNA or gDNA derived from T cells, B-cell-depleted T cells, or PBMCs. A de-identified subject ID, COVID-19 status, age in years and sex were almost always included in the sample metadata. The repertoires were released in a freely available public database meant as a resource for research on the immune response to SARS-CoV-2. The samples were drawn from two sources: the first 160 participants of the ongoing ImmuneRACE study, and 1,000 to 1,500 subjects contributed by 6 global collaborators. The dataset comprised deeply sampled blood TCRbeta repertoires from subjects exposed to, actively infected with, or recovered from COVID-19. Where available, HLA class I and class II types were obtained from metadata supplied by the sample provider rather than from assay-based typing.

In the prospective study, participants were about 18 to 95 years old, resided in 24 geographic areas of the United States, and were enrolled through a virtual design. In the prospective study, cohorts were assigned on the basis of participant-reported clinical history obtained from a screening survey and a study questionnaire. Recovered participants in ImmuneRACE Cohort 3 were defined as having two consecutive negative NP/OP PCR tests, clearance from a healthcare professional, or resolution of symptoms. In the prospective study, mobile phlebotomists collected whole blood, serum and a nasopharyngeal or oropharyngeal swab from each participant. Prospective study participants could optionally give additional blood draws and questionnaires over an approximately 2-month period. Before DNA extraction, prospective study blood samples were shipped either frozen or at room temperature. There are 15 amino acids in the CDR3, from cysteine to phenylalanine inclusive. The retained sequence is limited to the CDR3, 45 bases, with the frame set at the first base. The germline V gene gives CDR1 as SGHRS and CDR2 as YFSETQ. V and J are truncated by 4 bases and 7 bases respectively, leaving an intervening sequence of 18 bases.

Details on this clone: Its antigen target is currently unknown. Base qualities are not provided; no much larger clone lies one nucleotide away.

TCRbeta CDR3 regions were amplified from genomic DNA by means of the immunoSEQ Assay, a bias-controlled multiplex PCR. As for how the authors treated the data: Nucleated cell counts per sample were estimated from amplification of reference gene primers within the assay. Sequence reads were collapsed and filtered to measure the absolute abundance of every unique TCRbeta CDR3 rearrangement. For each sample, productive Simpson clonality was calculated as the square root of Simpson's diversity index across productive rearrangements. TCRdb holds this immuneACCESS table with in-frame rearrangements only. Some clones are missing; in checked studies, unresolved V genes explain under half, and the rest has no known cause. The D gene and trimming were derived from the DNA, and the V and J assignments and clone size from that table. A total of about 250,000 clones appear in this sample, 80% to 90% of them only once. The ten largest account for 4.3% of the sample.

Here is what the overall study found, with its caveats: The quantity of clinical and demographic metadata differed by source and by participant and was supplied without curation.

The receptor was isolated from a woman under 40 who had recovered from COVID-19. Recombination connected TRBV5-1 to TRBJ2-1; the D gene is perhaps TRBD2, on 6 matching bases. The sequenced material came from PBMCs or T cells enriched from blood (not recorded which). This receptor carries the CDR3 CASSPTWDLPNEQFF. The nucleotide sequence is TGCGCCAGCAGCCCTACGTGGGACTTACCGAATGAGCAGTTCTTC.